This T cell receptor (beta chain) was retrieved from a study of blood T cell repertoires in COVID-19. Some clones are missing from TCRdb's copy, which holds only in-frame ones; the method was immunoSEQ multiplex PCR. The repertoire includes about 150,000 clones, roughly 89% of them detected once, and less than 3% sits in the top ten. Looked up from germline, CDR1 is ENHRY and CDR2 is SYGVKD. The CDR3 has 14 residues. The V end was cut by 4 bases, the J end by 0 bases, with 9 bases between. The sample was peripheral blood. This clonotype was obtained from a man aged 55 to 70 with active or convalescent COVID-19. The V and J genes are TRBV10-3 and TRBJ1-2, with D maybe TRBD1 (5 bases). The CDR3 DNA sequence: TGTGCCATCAGTGCGACAGCAGCTAACTATGGCTACACCTTC. Translating gives CAISATAANYGYTF.